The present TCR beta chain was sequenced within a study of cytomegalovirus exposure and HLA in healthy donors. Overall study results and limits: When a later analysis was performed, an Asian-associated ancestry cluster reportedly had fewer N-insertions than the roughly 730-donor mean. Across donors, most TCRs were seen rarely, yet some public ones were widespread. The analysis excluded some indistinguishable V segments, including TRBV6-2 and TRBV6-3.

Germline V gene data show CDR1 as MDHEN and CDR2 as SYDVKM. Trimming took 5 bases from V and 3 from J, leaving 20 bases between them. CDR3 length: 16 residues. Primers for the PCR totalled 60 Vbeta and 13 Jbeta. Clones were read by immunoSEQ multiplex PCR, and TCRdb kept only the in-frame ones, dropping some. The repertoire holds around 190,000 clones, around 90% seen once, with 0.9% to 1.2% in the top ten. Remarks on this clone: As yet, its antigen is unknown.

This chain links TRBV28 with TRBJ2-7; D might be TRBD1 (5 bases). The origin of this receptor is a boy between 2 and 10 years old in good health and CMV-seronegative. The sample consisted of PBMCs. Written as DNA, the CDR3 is TGTGCCAGCAGTCTAAAGCTCCAGGGTTCCCTCTACGAGCAGTACTTC. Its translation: CASSLKLQGSLYEQYF.